The rows below give T cell receptor beta chains drawn from one sample of a study of T cell responses to AZD1222 COVID-19 vaccine. Sequencing was performed with immunoSEQ multiplex PCR; in TCRdb, only in-frame clones are kept and a portion is missing. The table lists some 170,000 clones, approximately 90% of them singletons, with roughly 4% in the top ten. The sample in question was peripheral blood, obtained 28 days after the second dose of the MenACWY control vaccine. These receptors came from an adult who received the MenACWY meningococcal vaccine as a control. Each CDR3 is given with its conserved first and last residue. The order of the fields is D gene, clone size, J gene, V gene, CDR3 protein, CDR3 DNA. The D gene is left open where the match is weak. A row's size may be missing; if present it is once, few, many or a size class.

>TRBD1|NA|TRBJ2-3|TRBV5-6
CASSLIAGTGATDTQYF
TGTGCCAGCAGCTTAATAGCCGGGACAGGGGCGACAGATACGCAGTATTTT
>NA|NA|TRBJ2-3|TRBV7-2
CASSLGVLTDTQYF
TGTGCCAGCAGCTTAGGTGTTCTGACAGATACGCAGTATTTT
>NA|NA|TRBJ2-2|TRBV19
CATSTGRVPGELFF
TGTGCCACAAGCACAGGGCGAGTCCCCGGGGAGCTGTTTTTT
>NA|NA|TRBJ1-1|TRBV27
CASSLGSGGTEAFF
TGTGCCAGCAGTTTGGGGAGCGGAGGTACTGAAGCTTTCTTT
>NA|NA|TRBJ2-7|TRBV6-5
CASSSTVQRRYEQYF
TGTGCCAGCAGTTCGACGGTGCAGCGCCGCTACGAGCAGTACTTC
>TRBD2|NA|TRBJ2-7|TRBV6-1
CASRQTGLAGGEQYF
TGTGCCAGCCGGCAGACGGGACTAGCGGGCGGCGAGCAGTACTTC
>NA|NA|TRBJ1-2|TRBV20-1
CSAPETGGYTF
TGCAGTGCTCCAGAGACGGGGGGCTACACCTTC
>TRBD2|once|TRBJ2-7|TRBV2
CASRAGASYEQYF
TGTGCCAGCCGGGCGGGAGCCTCCTACGAGCAGTACTTC
>NA|NA|TRBJ1-1|TRBV7-2
CASSFSGAGLTEAFF
TGTGCCAGCAGCTTCTCAGGGGCAGGGCTAACTGAAGCTTTCTTT
>TRBD1|NA|TRBJ1-2|TRBV18
CASSPGFGQGDYGYTF
TGTGCCAGCTCACCAGGTTTCGGGCAGGGGGACTATGGCTACACCTTC
>NA|NA|TRBJ2-1|TRBV27
CASRTGTYNEQFF
TGTGCCAGCAGAACTGGGACCTACAATGAGCAGTTCTTC
>NA|NA|TRBJ1-1|TRBV4-1
CASSQERTANTEAFF
TGCGCCAGCAGCCAAGAAAGGACAGCGAACACTGAAGCTTTCTTT
>NA|NA|TRBJ1-1|TRBV7-2
CASSPDPLNTEAFF
TGTGCCAGCAGCCCAGACCCTTTAAACACTGAAGCTTTCTTT
>TRBD2|NA|TRBJ2-7|TRBV11-2
CASSLERTSLEQYF
TGTGCCAGCAGCTTAGAGAGGACTAGCCTTGAGCAGTACTTC
>NA|NA|TRBJ2-2|TRBV6-5
CASNPTTWNTGELFF
TGTGCCAGCAACCCCACAACCTGGAACACCGGGGAGCTGTTTTTT
>NA|once|TRBJ2-1|TRBV5-6
CASSPSPGLLSYNEQFF
TGTGCCAGCAGCCCGTCCCCGGGACTCCTGTCGTACAATGAGCAGTTCTTC
>TRBD1|NA|TRBJ1-3|TRBV7-9
CASSIAGTGYSSGNTIYF
TGTGCCAGCAGCATTGCCGGGACAGGCTATTCCTCTGGAAACACCATATATTTT
>NA|NA|TRBJ1-1|TRBV7-3
CASSQGGEGTEAFF
TGTGCCAGCAGCCAGGGCGGGGAGGGGACTGAAGCTTTCTTT
>TRBD1|NA|TRBJ2-1|TRBV12-3/TRBV12-4
CASSSRPGGKQFF
TGTGCCAGCAGTTCCCGTCCAGGGGGTAAGCAGTTCTTC
>TRBD2|NA|TRBJ2-1|TRBV5-1
CASSYGTSGNEQFF
TGCGCCAGCAGCTATGGGACTAGCGGGAATGAGCAGTTCTTC
>TRBD1|NA|TRBJ2-7|TRBV4-1
CASSQEDPGTGPTTLYEQYF
TGCGCCAGCAGCCAAGAAGATCCCGGGACAGGGCCTACGACTCTCTACGAGCAGTACTTC
>NA|NA|TRBJ2-7|TRBV28
CASSLQGGEQYF
TGTGCCAGCAGTTTACAGGGTGGCGAGCAGTACTTC